A selection of T cell receptor beta chains follows, all from one sample in a study of OX40 agonist ivuxolimab in advanced cancers. Sequencing used immunoSEQ multiplex PCR; TCRdb keeps in-frame clones, though not all of them. The table shows approximately 62,000 clones, with around 90% occurring only once. The source material was CD4+ or CD8+ T cells sorted from blood, sampled in a trial of the OX40 agonist ivuxolimab. The receptors come from an adult with an advanced solid tumor such as melanoma, head and neck, liver or kidney cancer. CDR3s include the opening cysteine and the closing phenylalanine or tryptophan. A D gene is named only where the DNA matches it firmly. The size of a clone is reported for some rows only, either as once, few or many, or as a class for expanded clones.

v_gene,abundance,d_gene,j_gene,CDR3nt,CDR3aa
TRBV2,NA,TRBD1,TRBJ1-1,TGTGCCAGCAGCCGACAGGGGGCCCTGAACACTGAAGCTTTCTTT,CASSRQGALNTEAFF
TRBV6-5,NA,NA,TRBJ2-1,TGTGCCAGCAGCTGGCGGCGGGAAGGGGATGAGCAGTTCTTC,CASSWRREGDEQFF
TRBV28,NA,NA,TRBJ2-3,TGTGCCAGCAGCCTGGGGATCCTTGGCACAGATACGCAGTATTTT,CASSLGILGTDTQYF
TRBV6-8,once,NA,TRBJ2-1,TGTGCCAGCAGTTACCCGCCCCACATCCGCAGATCCTACAATGAGCAGTTCTTC,CASSYPPHIRRSYNEQFF
TRBV19,NA,NA,TRBJ1-5,TGTGCCAGTAGTATAGATAGGTCCCGGGGTCAGCCCCAGCATTTT,CASSIDRSRGQPQHF
TRBV7-9,few,NA,TRBJ1-6,TGTGCCAGCACCCTAGGGGCAGAAAATTCACCCCTCCACTTT,CASTLGAENSPLHF
TRBV11-3,few,NA,TRBJ2-5,TGTGCCAGCAGCTTAGATGGCAGGGCTGGGCAAGAGACCCAGTACTTC,CASSLDGRAGQETQYF
TRBV5-6,NA,NA,TRBJ1-5,TGTGCCAGCAGCTTGGGGCCAGCATTTAATCAGCCCCAGCATTTT,CASSLGPAFNQPQHF
TRBV20-1,NA,NA,TRBJ2-3,TGCAGTGCTACCACGGGGGGCCTAAAGTATTTT,CSATTGGLKYF
TRBV5-1,few,TRBD1,TRBJ2-3,TGCGCCAGCAGCCGGACAGGGACGGAGAATACGCAGTATTTT,CASSRTGTENTQYF
TRBV18,NA,NA,TRBJ2-4,TGTGCCAGCTCAGGAGGGGGCGGACTAACCAAAAACATTCAGTACTTC,CASSGGGGLTKNIQYF
TRBV18,NA,NA,TRBJ2-5,TGTGCCAGCTCACGCAGGGAAGCAGAGACCCAGTACTTC,CASSRREAETQYF
TRBV7-8,NA,NA,TRBJ1-1,TGTGCCAGCAGCCCAAATCTCATTTCAGGCAGGCCGAACACTGAAGCTTTCTTT,CASSPNLISGRPNTEAFF
TRBV18,NA,NA,TRBJ1-1,TGTGCCAGCTCACCAATAGCAGACGGGATGGCTGAAGCTTTCTTT,CASSPIADGMAEAFF
TRBV4-1,NA,NA,TRBJ2-1,TGCGCCAGCAGACTAACGGACCCCGGATACTACAATGAGCAGTTCTTC,CASRLTDPGYYNEQFF
TRBV4-2,NA,NA,TRBJ1-4,TGTGCCAGCAGCCCAAACCAGGGTAATGAAAAACTGTTTTTT,CASSPNQGNEKLFF
TRBV4-1,NA,TRBD1,TRBJ2-2,TGCGCCAGCAGCCAATTACAGGGACAGGGAATTGCCGGGGAGCTGTTTTTT,CASSQLQGQGIAGELFF
TRBV27,NA,NA,TRBJ1-2,TGTGCCAGCAGTTCCCTAACCGGGACTAGGAATGGCTACACCTTC,CASSSLTGTRNGYTF